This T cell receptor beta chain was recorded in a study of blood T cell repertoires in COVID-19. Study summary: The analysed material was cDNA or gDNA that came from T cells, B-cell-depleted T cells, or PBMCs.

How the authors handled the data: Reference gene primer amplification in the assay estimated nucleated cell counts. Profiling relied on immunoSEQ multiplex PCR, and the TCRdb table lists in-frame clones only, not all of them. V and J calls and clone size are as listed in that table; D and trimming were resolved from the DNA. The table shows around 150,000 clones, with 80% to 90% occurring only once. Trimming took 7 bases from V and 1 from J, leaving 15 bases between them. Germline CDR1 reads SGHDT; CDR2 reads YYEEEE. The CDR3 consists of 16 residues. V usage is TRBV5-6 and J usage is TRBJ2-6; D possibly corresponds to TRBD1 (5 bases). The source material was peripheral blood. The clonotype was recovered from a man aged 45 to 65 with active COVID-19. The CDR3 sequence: CASARVKGSGANVLTF. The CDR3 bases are TGTGCCAGCGCCCGGGTGAAGGGGTCTGGGGCCAACGTCCTGACTTTC.